The 30 T cell receptor beta chains reported below all come from one sample, sequenced in a study of blood T cells in healthy people across ages. With a J-beta primer mix and a sample-barcoded 5' primer, a second PCR ran 7 to 11 cycles. From the 5' RACE reads, TCRdb called clonotypes with MiXCR, one entry per CDR3 protein. The sample records 600,000 or so distinct CDR3 sequences, roughly 20% being singletons. Sequencing was carried out using blood. The receptors were gathered from a man between 65 and 80 years old in good health.

With regard to this clonotype: One junction end does not reproduce the germline sequence, and a read error may be involved. The gene calls are TRBV9 and TRBJ2-3; 14 bases align to TRBD2. The germline V gene encodes CDR1 SGDLS and CDR2 YYNGEE. The CDR3 covers 15 residues. The CDR3 sequence is CASSVMGLAGDTRYF. In DNA, the CDR3 is TGTGCCAGCAGCGTCATGGGACTAGCGGGAGATACGCGGTATTTT.

This clonotype was detected ten times or more. The genes are TRBV2 and TRBJ2-5; D may be TRBD1 (5 bases). Germline CDR1 and CDR2: SNHLY and FYNNEI. Deletions cut 6 bases from V and 1 base from J, with 9 bases between. CDR3 length: 13 residues. CDR3 region: CASSPDTQETQYF. In DNA, the CDR3 is TGTGCCAGCAGCCCGGACACCCAAGAGACCCAGTACTTC.

This clonotype was found a few times. The V gene is TRBV28, the J gene TRBJ2-5; D is perhaps TRBD1 (6 bases). The CDR3 loop spans 16 amino acids. The germline V gene has CDR1 MDHEN and CDR2 SYDVKM. V was shortened by 7 bases and J by 1 base, with 19 bases between the two germline ends. The CDR3 reads CASTPSPGQSQETQYF. In nucleotides, the CDR3 is TGTGCCAGCACCCCCTCCCCGGGACAAAGCCAAGAGACCCAGTACTTC.

The rearrangement joins TRBV7-2 to TRBJ1-1, with no clear D. The germline V and J ends were trimmed by 6 bases and 0 bases, with 11 bases remaining between them. Looked up from germline, CDR1 is SGHTA and CDR2 is FQGNSA. The CDR3 has 14 residues. The chain's CDR3 is CASREGRMNTEAFF. CDR3 in DNA: TGTGCCAGCAGGGAGGGCCGGATGAACACTGAAGCTTTCTTT.

This clonotype was counted a few times. The chain employs TRBV12-3 or TRBV12-4 and TRBJ2-5; the D gene is possibly TRBD2 (7 bases). This CDR3 is built from 16 residues. Trimming pared 5 bases from V and 2 bases from J, leaving 18 bases between. CDR3 in amino acids: CASSLRRGGLQETQYF. In DNA, the CDR3 is TGTGCCAGCAGTCTCCGAAGGGGGGGGTTGCAAGAGACCCAGTACTTC.

This clonotype was found a few times. The chain recombines TRBV29-1 with TRBJ1-2; D is unresolved. Germline V lookup: CDR1 SQVTM, CDR2 ANQGSEA. The CDR3 is made up of 13 amino acids. The germline V and J ends were trimmed by 6 bases and 2 bases, with 13 bases remaining between them. Here the CDR3 reads CSVSEWENYGYTF. The CDR3 coding sequence is TGCAGCGTCTCCGAGTGGGAGAACTATGGCTACACCTTC. Combining the CDR3 with reference TRBV29-1 and TRBJ1-2 gives the whole variable domain SAVISQKPSRDICQRGTSLTIQCQVDSQVTMMFWYRQQPGQSLTLIATANQGSEATYESGFVIDKFPISRPNLTFSTLTVSNMSPEDSSIYLCSVSEWENYGYTFGSGTRLTVV.

This clonotype was found a few times. The chain couples TRBV28 to TRBJ2-5; TRBD1 agrees at 9 bases. V shed 5 bases and J 5 bases; nucleotides not matched to a gene: 9. CDR1 MDHEN and CDR2 SYDVKM come from the germline V gene. CDR3 length: 15 residues. The CDR3 protein is CASSPTGTGSETQYF. The CDR3 bases are TGTGCCAGCAGTCCAACCGGGACAGGGAGTGAGACCCAGTACTTC.

In this sample, this clonotype turned up once. This rearrangement joins TRBV28 to TRBJ2-7; D is unclear. This CDR3 has 14 residues. With 5 bases removed from V and 3 bases from J, the gap between germline ends came to 14 bases. Germline V CDR1 and CDR2: MDHEN, SYDVKM. DNA for the CDR3: TGTGCCAGCAGTCCCCGGGCCCGCGTCTACGAGCAGTACTTC. Its translation: CASSPRARVYEQYF.

The chain recombines TRBV3-1 with TRBJ2-5, with D unclear. The J call may be faulty, since TRBJ2-1 better matches the DNA end. CDR1 and CDR2 (germline): LGHDT, YNNKEL (reference sequence). The CDR3 loop spans 16 amino acids. The CDR3 is CASSFEISARSVEQFF. DNA for the CDR3: TGTGCCAGCAGCTTTGAAATTTCCGCTAGATCTGTTGAGCAGTTCTTC.

This chain joins TRBV9 and TRBJ2-3; D is ambiguous. CDR1 and CDR2 (germline): SGDLS, YYNGEE. The V end lost 0 bases, the J end lost 3 bases, and 11 bases lay between the germline ends. CDR3 size: 15 residues. The CDR3 nucleotides read TGTGCCAGCAGCGTAGATCGGATATTAACAGATACGCAGTATTTT. Translated: CASSVDRILTDTQYF.

This clonotype was picked up a small number of times. This rearrangement joins TRBV20-1 to TRBJ1-2, with D possibly matching TRBD1 (5 bases). V lost 0 bases and J lost 1, with 12 bases in between. There are 15 residues in the CDR3. Germline assignment: CDR1 DFQATT and CDR2 SNEGSKA (reference sequence). As DNA, the CDR3 is TGCAGTGCTAGAGACCCGGGACGGGATAACTATGGCTACACCTTC. Encoded protein: CSARDPGRDNYGYTF.

This clonotype came up a few times. The rearrangement joins TRBV4-1 to TRBJ2-1; no firm D call. The ends were cut back, 0 bases at V and 3 bases at J, with 27 bases in the middle. CDR1 is MGHRA, CDR2 YSYEKL, per germline. This CDR3 region has 21 residues. In DNA, the CDR3 is TGCGCCAGCAGCCAAGATCTCGGGCTTAACCTGGCCGATAACCTCTACAATGAGCAGTTCTTC. Translating it yields CASSQDLGLNLADNLYNEQFF.

This clonotype was observed at least ten times. The genes are TRBV7-2 and TRBJ2-5, with 10 bases aligning to TRBD2. The end of the DNA fits TRBJ2-1 better, so the J call may be wrong. CDR1 is SGHTA, CDR2 FQGNSA, per germline. This CDR3 is 15 amino acids long. The CDR3 coding sequence is TGTGCCAGCAGCTTACTAGCGGGGGTATACAATGAGCAGTTCTTC. Residues: CASSLLAGVYNEQFF.

This clonotype was detected ten times or more. The chain is built from TRBV7-9 and TRBJ2-3; D possibly corresponds to TRBD2 (5 bases). This CDR3 is 13 amino acids long. V gave up 5 bases and J gave up 2 bases, with 8 bases separating them. Germline assignment: CDR1 SEHNR and CDR2 FQNEAQ (reference sequence). The CDR3 DNA is TGTGCCAGCAGCCGGGATTCCACAGATACGCAGTATTTT. Amino acid sequence: CASSRDSTDTQYF. Looking up the rest from reference TRBV7-9 and TRBJ2-3 gives the full variable domain: DTGVSQNPRHKITKRGQNVTFRCDPISEHNRLYWYRQTLGQGPEFLTYFQNEAQLEKSRLLSDRFSAERPKGSFSTLEIQRTEQGDSAMYLCASSRDSTDTQYFGPGTRLTVL.

This chain connects TRBV25-1 to TRBJ1-1, with unresolved D. The CDR3 has 16 residues. Trimming cost V 1 base and J 1 base, with 13 bases left between them. CDR1 is MGHDK and CDR2 is SYGVNS in the germline V gene. The CDR3, as DNA: TGTGCCAGCAGTGAATTAGGACGGCCAGAGAACACTGAAGCTTTCTTT. Protein: CASSELGRPENTEAFF.

This clonotype was observed a few times. The chain recombines TRBV15 with TRBJ2-7; D is uncertain. Trimming cost V 3 bases and J 3 bases, with 6 bases left between them. The CDR3 consists of 12 residues. Germline V gene sequence: CDR1 LNHNV, CDR2 YYDKDF (reference sequence). The CDR3 here is CATSRLGYEQYF. The CDR3 nucleotides are TGTGCCACCAGCAGGTTGGGCTACGAGCAGTACTTC. The full variable domain, rest sourced from reference TRBV15 and TRBJ2-7, is DAMVIQNPRYQVTQFGKPVTLSCSQTLNHNVMYWYQQKSSQAPKLLFHYYDKDFNNEADTPDNFQSRRPNTSFCFLDIRSPGLGDTAMYLCATSRLGYEQYFGPGTRLTVT.

Only a few counts were recorded for this clonotype. The J gene is TRBJ1-2, the V gene TRBV4-1, with 8 bases fitting TRBD1. The germline CDR1 and CDR2 sequences are MGHRA and YSYEKL. This CDR3 region has 15 residues. J gave up 3 bases and V 2 bases, and 5 bases lay outside the gene matches. CDR3 amino acids: CASSQTGQGDYGYTF. CDR3 in DNA: TGCGCCAGCAGCCAAACCGGACAGGGTGACTATGGCTACACCTTC.

This clonotype came up a few times. V is TRBV14 and J is TRBJ2-1, with no clear D. The J call may not be correct, given that the DNA end is closer to TRBJ2-5. The germline CDR1 and CDR2 sequences are SGHDN and FVKESK. The length of the CDR3 is 12 residues. The CDR3, as DNA: TGTGCCAGCAGCGGCCCCGGTCTGACCCAGTACTTC. It encodes CASSGPGLTQYF.

The J gene is TRBJ2-4, the V gene TRBV6-5; 9 bases line up with TRBD2. V shed 3 bases, J shed 2 bases, and the junction held 5 bases outside the gene matches. Germline CDR1 is MNHEY and CDR2 is SVGAGI. CDR3 length equals 16 residues. Here the CDR3 DNA reads TGTGCCAGCAGTTATAGCGGGAGTCTGTCCAAAAACATTCAGTACTTC. The encoded protein is CASSYSGSLSKNIQYF.

The J gene is TRBJ2-7, the V gene TRBV20-1; 7 positions agree with TRBD1. From germline, CDR1 is DFQATT and CDR2 SNEGSKA (reference sequence). The CDR3 has 15 amino acids. The V gene end was trimmed by 0 bases and the J gene end by 3 bases; junction bases not matched to a gene: 8. The CDR3 DNA reads TGCAGTGCTAGAGACTCAGACAGGGCGCTCTACGAGCAGTACTTC. The encoded protein is CSARDSDRALYEQYF.

The rearrangement joins TRBV29-1 to TRBJ2-5; D is unresolved. V lost 2 bases to trimming and J lost 4 bases, with 11 bases between them. CDR3 length: 13 amino acids. Germline CDR1 SQVTM, CDR2 ANQGSEA. The CDR3 DNA reads as TGCAGCGTTGAAAAGGGCTCGGGAGAGACCCAGTACTTC. This gives the protein CSVEKGSGETQYF.

This clonotype was found a few times. This chain connects TRBV18 to TRBJ2-5; D uncertain. The end of the DNA is better explained by TRBJ2-7, so the J call may be wrong. This CDR3 region has 16 residues. From germline, CDR1 is KGHSH and CDR2 LQKENI. CDR3 coding DNA: TGTGCCAGCTCACCACCTACCCTGACAAACTCCTACGAGCAGTACTTC. It encodes CASSPPTLTNSYEQYF.

This rearrangement joins TRBV7-9 to TRBJ2-5, with TRBD1 identical over 7 bases. The CDR3 runs 15 residues. Trimming took 4 bases from V and 1 from J; bases not matched to a gene: 6. Germline CDR1 reads SEHNR; CDR2 reads FQNEAQ (reference sequence). The CDR3 spells CASSSGQASQETQYF. CDR3 sequence (DNA): TGTGCCAGCAGCTCTGGACAGGCCAGCCAAGAGACCCAGTACTTC.

The chain is built from TRBV27 and TRBJ2-4; D ambiguous. CDR3 length: 13 amino acids. Germline CDR1 is MNHEY and CDR2 is SMNVEV (reference sequence). V lost 2 bases to trimming and J lost 8 bases, with 10 bases between them. The CDR3, as DNA: TGTGCCAGCAGTTTAGTTGGTAGTTACATTCAGTACTTC. It is translated as CASSLVGSYIQYF.

This clonotype was recorded a few times. The chain joins TRBV20-1 to TRBJ2-7; the D is unclear. Trimming cost V 0 bases and J 2 bases, with 5 bases left between them. In germline, CDR1 is DFQATT, CDR2 SNEGSKA (reference sequence). This CDR3 is built from 12 residues. CDR3 in DNA: TGCAGTGCTAGAGATATGACCTACGAGCAGTACTTC. Translated, it gives CSARDMTYEQYF.

This clonotype was counted ten times or more. This chain connects TRBV20-1 to TRBJ2-1, with 8 bases identical to TRBD1. The J call may be mistaken, given a closer DNA end match to TRBJ2-5. The germline V gene has CDR1 DFQATT and CDR2 SNEGSKA (reference sequence). There are 15 residues in the CDR3. CDR3 sequence (DNA): TGCAGTGCGGCTGGACAGGGCGACATCCGAGAGACCCAGTACTTC. Its translation is CSAAGQGDIRETQYF.

The rearrangement links TRBV6-1 to TRBJ2-3; D is tentatively TRBD1 or TRBD2 (5 bases each). The CDR3 length is 16 residues. Germline CDR1 and CDR2: MNHNS and SASEGT. V was pared by 2 bases and J by 2 bases, with 14 bases between. The CDR3 DNA follows: TGTGCCAGCAGTGAACGGGGCAGGGAACTCACAGATACGCAGTATTTT. It is translated as CASSERGRELTDTQYF.

This clonotype came up a few times. The chain carries TRBV6-5 and TRBJ2-5; D not resolved. The CDR3 has 13 amino acids. V was trimmed by 7 bases and J by 4 bases, leaving 13 bases between them. Per the germline V gene, CDR1 is MNHEY and CDR2 is SVGAGI. The CDR3 bases are TGTGCCAGCACCCCAGGATCCCCAGAGACCCAGTACTTC. Its translation: CASTPGSPETQYF.

In this sample, this clonotype turned up a few times. The chain carries TRBV6-1 and TRBJ2-5; TRBD2 matches 11 bases. Matching the DNA end better, TRBJ2-7 makes the J call doubtful. Germline assignment: CDR1 MNHNS and CDR2 SASEGT. This CDR3 comprises 14 residues. CDR3 sequence: CASRTTSGVYEQYF. Here the CDR3 DNA reads TGTGCCAGCAGGACGACTAGCGGGGTCTACGAGCAGTACTTC.

The chain recombines TRBV5-4 with TRBJ2-7; D ambiguous. The CDR3 length is 14 residues. Trimming cost V 2 bases and J 3 bases, with 12 bases left between them. From germline, CDR1 is SGHNT and CDR2 YYREEE (reference sequence). The CDR3 nucleotides read TGTGCCAGCAGCTTTCGCGAACGATACTACGAGCAGTACTTC. It is translated as CASSFRERYYEQYF.